This record looks at one TCR beta chain sequence and its context. This sample was taken from a study of control samples from healthy donors and cancer patients. The table came from immunoSEQ multiplex PCR; TCRdb's copy has only in-frame clones and leaves some out. Seen here are over 40,000 clones, about 88% observed once, and the top ten hold over 35%. V lost 0 bases and J lost 6, with 9 bases in between. The CDR3 totals 13 residues. Germline CDR1 and CDR2: LGHNA and YNFKEQ. The chain couples TRBV4-2 to TRBJ2-7; D is uncertain. The specimen sequenced was PBMCs. This sequence was found in a man between 50 and 59 years old with head and neck cancer. CDR3 sequence reads: CASSQDRASEQYF. The CDR3 region has the DNA TGTGCCAGCAGCCAAGATCGAGCTAGCGAGCAGTACTTC.